Listed here are 17 T cell receptor beta chains from one sample, sequenced in a study of shared clonotypes between healthy human individuals. The naive CD8 population came from CD45RO-negative cells selected for CCR7, without terminally differentiated effector memory CD45RA+ cells. Assay used: immunoSEQ multiplex PCR; TCRdb lists only in-frame clones, some missing. The table lists around 1.9 million clones, about 92% of them singletons, with 1.7% in the top ten. Sequenced sample: naive CD8+ T cells from PBMCs. These receptors were obtained from a man between 18 and 29 years old in good health. Some clones in this sample may be carry-over from other donors' samples.

V is TRBV7-8 and J is TRBJ1-5; no reliable D call. V lost 5 bases, J lost 3 bases, and 17 bases lay in between. CDR1 is SGHVS, CDR2 FQNEAQ, per germline. The CDR3 extends over 16 amino acids. In DNA form, the CDR3 reads TGTGCCAGCAGCGAGTCGTTAGGACGGATCAATCAGCCCCAGCATTTT. Translated, it gives CASSESLGRINQPQHF.

The J gene is TRBJ2-3, the V gene TRBV5-4; 9 bases map to TRBD1. CDR1 is SGHNT, CDR2 YYREEE, per germline (reference sequence). The V segment lost 0 bases and the J segment 4 bases; nucleotides outside the gene matches: 3. CDR3 size: 15 residues. The CDR3 DNA is TGTGCCAGCAGCTTGGAGGGACAGGGTTCAGATACGCAGTATTTT. It specifies CASSLEGQGSDTQYF. Drawing the rest from reference TRBV5-4 and TRBJ2-3, the complete variable domain is ETGVTQSPTHLIKTRGQQVTLRCSSQSGHNTVSWYQQALGQGPQFIFQYYREEENGRGNFPPRFSGLQFPNYSSELNVNALELDDSALYLCASSLEGQGSDTQYFGPGTRLTVL.

The V and J genes are TRBV6-5 and TRBJ2-5; D is uncertain. The CDR3 length is 15 residues. Trimming left V 0 bases short and J 0 bases short, with 8 bases between. Looked up from germline, CDR1 is MNHEY and CDR2 is SVGAGI. CDR3: CASSYSIGNQETQYF. The DNA of the CDR3 is TGTGCCAGCAGTTACTCGATTGGGAACCAAGAGACCCAGTACTTC.

This chain uses TRBV13 with TRBJ2-7, with TRBD2 matching over 10 bases. V lost 0 bases and J lost 2; bases outside the gene matches: 7. This CDR3 has 17 residues. The germline gives CDR1 PRHDT, CDR2 FYEKMQ (reference sequence). DNA of the CDR3: TGTGCCAGCAGCTTAGGTTTACTAGCGGGAACGACCTACGAGCAGTACTTC. Translated, it gives CASSLGLLAGTTYEQYF.

The chain employs TRBV28 and TRBJ2-5; possibly TRBD1 or TRBD2 for D (5 bases each). V was clipped by 5 bases and J by 5 bases, with 24 bases between them. The CDR3 runs 17 residues. The germline V gene has CDR1 MDHEN and CDR2 SYDVKM. CDR3 coding DNA: TGTGCCAGCAGTCCCCCCGGGGCTTCTCTTTCCGTGGAGACCCAGTACTTC. Translating gives CASSPPGASLSVETQYF.

This clone has only one observation. The chain links TRBV11-2 to TRBJ2-7; D is possibly TRBD1 (6 bases). Germline-derived CDR1 and CDR2 are SGHAT and FQNNGV. The CDR3 extends over 14 amino acids. With 4 bases removed from V and 4 bases from J, the gap between germline ends came to 14 bases. As DNA, the CDR3 is TGTGCCAGCAGCTACCGGGACATGACTTACGAGCAGTACTTC. Protein sequence: CASSYRDMTYEQYF. The complete variable domain, with remaining parts taken from reference TRBV11-2 and TRBJ2-7, reads EAGVAQSPRYKIIEKRQSVAFWCNPISGHATLYWYQQILGQGPKLLIQFQNNGVVDDSQLPKDRFSAERLKGVDSTLKIQPAKLEDSAVYLCASSYRDMTYEQYFGPGTRLTVT.

V and J are TRBV4-2 and TRBJ2-7; D might be TRBD2 (6 bases). The V gene lost 1 base and the J gene lost 1 base, with 11 bases spanning the gap. This CDR3 has 15 residues. CDR1 and CDR2 (germline): LGHNA, YNFKEQ. The DNA for the CDR3 is TGTGCCAGCAGCCAAGTAGGCGGGATATCCTACGAGCAGTACTTC. It is translated as CASSQVGGISYEQYF.

A remark on this clone: Other DNA variants within this sample encode the same CDR3. The V gene is TRBV19, the J gene TRBJ2-1; 11 bases align to TRBD2. V lost 4 bases, J lost 4 bases, and 3 bases stayed unmatched. Per germline, CDR1 LNHDA and CDR2 SQIVND (reference sequence). The CDR3 has 15 residues. The CDR3 bases are TGTGCCAGTAGTACCGGGACTAGCGGTTACAATGAGCAGTTCTTC. The encoded protein is CASSTGTSGYNEQFF.

The chain couples TRBV18 to TRBJ2-6; tentatively, D is TRBD2 (5 bases). Germline loops: CDR1 KGHSH, CDR2 LQKENI. This CDR3 is built from 16 residues. Deletions cut 1 base from V and 0 bases from J, with 7 bases between. CDR3 in DNA: TGTGCCAGCTCACCACAGCGGAGCTCTGGGGCCAACGTCCTGACTTTC. Its protein product is CASSPQRSSGANVLTF. The variable domain in full, completed from reference TRBV18 and TRBJ2-6, reads NAGVMQNPRHLVRRRGQEARLRCSPMKGHSHVYWYRQLPEEGLKFMVYLQKENIIDESGMPKERFSAEFPKEGPSILRIQQVVRGDSAAYFCASSPQRSSGANVLTFGAGSRLTVL.

The chain links TRBV30 to TRBJ2-1; the match to TRBD2 covers 8 bases. This CDR3 region has 13 residues. Germline V gene data show CDR1 as GTSNPN and CDR2 as SVGIG (reference sequence). The CDR3, as DNA: TGTGCTGCCAGCGGGAGTTTCTACAATGAGCAGTTCTTC. Translated, it gives CAASGSFYNEQFF. Filled out from reference TRBV30 and TRBJ2-1, the complete variable domain reads SQTIHQWPATLVQPVGSPLSLECTVEGTSNPNLYWYRQAAGRGLQLLFYSVGIGQISSEVPQNLSASRPQDRQFILSSKKLLLSDSGFYLCAASGSFYNEQFFGPGTRLTVL.

The chain combines TRBV5-1 with TRBJ2-1, with 7 positions matching TRBD2. This CDR3 is 15 amino acids long. The V and J ends lost 3 bases and 0 bases, in that order; junction bases with no gene match: 3. Germline CDR1 reads SGHRS; CDR2 reads YFSETQ. In DNA, the CDR3 is TGCGCCAGCAGCTGGGGAGGGAGCTCCTACAATGAGCAGTTCTTC. Protein sequence: CASSWGGSSYNEQFF.

V and J are TRBV11-3 and TRBJ1-5; 10 bases agree with TRBD1. This CDR3 is 19 amino acids long. J was trimmed by 3 bases and V by 7 bases; bases with no gene match: 18. Germline values: CDR1 SGHNT, CDR2 YENEEA. For the CDR3, the DNA is TGTGCCAGCACCGAAACTACCGCCCCGGGACAGGGGAACAATCAGCCCCAGCATTTT. This gives the protein CASTETTAPGQGNNQPQHF.

This chain connects TRBV7-3 to TRBJ2-2; 13 bases line up with TRBD2. CDR1 is SGHTA, CDR2 FQGTGA, per germline. This CDR3 is 17 amino acids long. V dropped 8 bases and J dropped 1; count of bases not matched to a gene: 7. The chain's CDR3 is CASSGTSGTVNTGELFF. The DNA of the CDR3 is TGTGCCAGCTCCGGGACTAGCGGGACTGTGAACACCGGGGAGCTGTTTTTT.

The V and J genes are TRBV19 and TRBJ1-1; unclear D gene. Germline V gene data show CDR1 as LNHDA and CDR2 as SQIVND (reference sequence). The CDR3 is made up of 13 amino acids. With 6 bases removed from V and 8 bases from J, the gap between germline ends came to 16 bases. In DNA form, the CDR3 reads TGTGCCAGTAGCCCTAGGTCGGGGATGGAAGCTTTCTTT. Translating gives CASSPRSGMEAFF.

This rearrangement joins TRBV4-1 to TRBJ2-3; the D is unclear. V dropped 0 bases and J dropped 3 bases, with 7 bases sitting between them. In germline, CDR1 is MGHRA, CDR2 YSYEKL. This CDR3 region has 14 residues. DNA of the CDR3: TGCGCCAGCAGCCAAGACCCCAGGACAGATACGCAGTATTTT. Amino acids: CASSQDPRTDTQYF.

This chain uses TRBV4-3 with TRBJ2-7; D possibly corresponds to TRBD1 (5 bases). The CDR3 loop spans 15 amino acids. V was trimmed by 1 base and J by 3 bases, leaving 13 bases between them. In germline, CDR1 is LGHNA, CDR2 YSLEER. The CDR3 is CASSQAYPTDYEQYF. DNA for the CDR3: TGCGCCAGCAGCCAAGCTTATCCGACAGACTACGAGCAGTACTTC.

V is TRBV27 and J is TRBJ1-1, with 9 bases fitting TRBD1. J was trimmed by 4 bases and V by 1 base; bases with no gene match: 4. This CDR3 comprises 15 residues. CDR1 and CDR2 (germline): MNHEY, SMNVEV (reference sequence). The CDR3 is CASSLFGTGTTEAFF. CDR3 coding DNA: TGTGCCAGCAGTTTATTTGGGACAGGGACCACTGAAGCTTTCTTT.